This passage covers 5 T cell receptor beta chains from one sample sequenced in a study of identical twins. TCRdb called the 5' RACE reads again in MiXCR, with one record for every CDR3 protein. The sample lists hundreds of thousands of distinct CDR3 sequences; 7.5% were seen once. These same data were also listed under a study on yellow fever vaccine responses in identical twins.

Sequencing was carried out using memory (CD45RO+) T cells sorted from blood. Every receptor here comes from a woman under 30 in good health.

This clonotype occurred many times. The chain has TRBV7-8 and TRBJ2-1; 9 bases map to TRBD2. Germline V lookup: CDR1 SGHVS, CDR2 FQNEAQ. The CDR3 extends over 16 amino acids. Trimming removed 2 bases from V and 2 bases from J; junction bases left unmatched: 4. Here the CDR3 DNA reads TGTGCCAGCAGCTTATGGACTAGCGCCACCTACAATGAGCAGTTCTTC. Residues: CASSLWTSATYNEQFF.

J is TRBJ2-5 and V is TRBV10-3; possibly TRBD1 for D (6 bases). Germline values: CDR1 ENHRY, CDR2 SYGVKD. This CDR3 has 15 residues. Trimming removed 7 bases at V and 5 bases at J, with 20 bases between. The CDR3 loop reads CAINSRDTITETQYF. The CDR3 DNA reads TGTGCCATCAACTCCCGGGACACTATAACGGAGACCCAGTACTTC.

This clonotype was observed a handful of times. The chain joins TRBV18 to TRBJ2-5; D may be TRBD1 or TRBD2 (6 bases each). Trimming cost V 2 bases and J 1 base, with 23 bases left between them. Germline loops: CDR1 KGHSH, CDR2 LQKENI. The CDR3 has 19 residues. DNA of the CDR3: TGTGCCAGCTCACCAAGGGGGGTCCGCTACCCGTCAAGCCAAGAGACCCAGTACTTC. This sequence encodes CASSPRGVRYPSSQETQYF.

This clonotype has ten or more counts. The chain employs TRBV4-3 and TRBJ2-7; no clear D gene. Germline V lookup: CDR1 LGHNA, CDR2 YSLEER. V was cut by 0 bases and J by 3 bases, with 9 bases left in between. The CDR3 extends over 14 amino acids. CDR3 sequence reads: CASSQEILRYEQYF. The CDR3 nucleotides are TGCGCCAGCAGCCAAGAAATTTTGCGCTACGAGCAGTACTTC.

There are many counts of this clonotype. The chain is built from TRBV7-2 and TRBJ2-2, with TRBD2 identical over 10 bases. CDR1 is SGHTA, CDR2 FQGNSA, per germline. Germline trimming cut 1 base from V and 2 bases from J; bases unmatched to any gene: 4. The CDR3 loop spans 17 amino acids. For the CDR3, the DNA is TGTGCCAGCAGCTTAGGACCTAGCGGGAGTAACACCGGGGAGCTGTTTTTT. Translated: CASSLGPSGSNTGELFF.